This is a list of T cell receptor beta chains from one sample in a study of blood T cell repertoires in COVID-19. Here immunoSEQ multiplex PCR was the method, and the copy in TCRdb shows in-frame clones only, minus some. The sample yields some 400,000 clones, around 87% seen once. Source material: peripheral blood. The receptors here all came from a human donor in a cohort sampled during active COVID-19. The conserved cysteine and the conserved F or W are not part of the CDR3 here. The D gene is left open where the match is weak.

D gene	V gene	CDR3 protein
.	TRBV28	ASSFRTGGANVLT
TRBD2	TRBV29-1	SVATSGGVGGTDTQY
TRBD1	TRBV7-2	ASSSRQGGTGELF
.	TRBV9	ASSVDVGLDYEQY
TRBD1	TRBV24-1	ATATGGTNEQF
.	TRBV24-1	ATSGQFTGELF
TRBD1	TRBV27	ASSSDRGENSPLH
.	TRBV6-5	ASSRQNNYGYT
TRBD1	TRBV7-2	ASSDPLYRGRLGTEAF
.	TRBV7-2	ASSLGGRSEAF
TRBD2	TRBV5-6	ASSLRGGRYQETQY
TRBD1	TRBV11-1	ASSSDRAYGYT
TRBD2	TRBV27	ASTRAGLADYEQY
.	TRBV28	ASSSPDRGKAF
TRBD1	TRBV9	ASSAAQGLLTDNYGYT
.	TRBV5-1	ASSPSEGPVGAWGGELF
TRBD2	TRBV25-1	ASSEWDGEGTGELF
TRBD1	TRBV7-6	ASSLIGQGNTEAF
.	TRBV6-2/TRBV6-3	ASSYELHEQY
TRBD1	TRBV6-6	ASSPGQGATNQPQH